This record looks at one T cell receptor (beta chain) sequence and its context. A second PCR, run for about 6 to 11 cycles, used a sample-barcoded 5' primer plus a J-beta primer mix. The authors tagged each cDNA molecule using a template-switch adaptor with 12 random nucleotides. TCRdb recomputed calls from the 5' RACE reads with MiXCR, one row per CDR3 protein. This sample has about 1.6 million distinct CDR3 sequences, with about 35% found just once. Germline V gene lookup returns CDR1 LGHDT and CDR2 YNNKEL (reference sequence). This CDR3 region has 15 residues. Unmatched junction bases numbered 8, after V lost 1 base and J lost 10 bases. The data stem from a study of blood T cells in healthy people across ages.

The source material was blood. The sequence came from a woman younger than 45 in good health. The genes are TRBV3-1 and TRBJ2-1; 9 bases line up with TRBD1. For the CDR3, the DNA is TGTGCCAGCAGCCAAGGGACAGGGGAGATTAGGGAGCAGTTCTTC. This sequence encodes CASSQGTGEIREQFF.